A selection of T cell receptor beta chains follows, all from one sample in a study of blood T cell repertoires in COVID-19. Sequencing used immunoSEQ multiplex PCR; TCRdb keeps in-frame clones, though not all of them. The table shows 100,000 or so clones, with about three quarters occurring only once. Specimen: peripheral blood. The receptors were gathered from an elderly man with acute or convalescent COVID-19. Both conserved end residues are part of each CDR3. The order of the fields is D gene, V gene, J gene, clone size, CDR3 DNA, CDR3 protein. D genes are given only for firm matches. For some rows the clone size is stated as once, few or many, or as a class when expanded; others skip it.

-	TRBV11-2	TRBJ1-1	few	TGTGCCAGCAGCTTAAGGGAGGTTAACACTGAAGCTTTCTTT	CASSLREVNTEAFF
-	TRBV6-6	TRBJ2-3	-	TGTGCCAGCAGCGACCCCGACAGTGGTCAGGCAGATACGCAGTATTTT	CASSDPDSGQADTQYF
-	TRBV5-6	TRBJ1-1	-	TGTGCCAGCAGCTTGAGGGCACTAGGGTCTGAAGCTTTCTTT	CASSLRALGSEAFF
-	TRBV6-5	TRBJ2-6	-	TGTGCCAGCAGTATAACAGAGTCTGGGGCCAACGTCCTGACTTTC	CASSITESGANVLTF
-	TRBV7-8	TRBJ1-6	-	TGTGCCAGCAGCTTCAGTAACGAGGGATCACCCCTCCACTTT	CASSFSNEGSPLHF
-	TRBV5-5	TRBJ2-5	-	TGTGCCAGCAGCTTGCAGTCGGACATCTACGAGACCCAGTACTTC	CASSLQSDIYETQYF
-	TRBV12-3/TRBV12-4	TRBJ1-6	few	TGTGCCAGCAAGAGGTACAATTCACCCCTCCACTTT	CASKRYNSPLHF
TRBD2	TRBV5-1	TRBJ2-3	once	TGCGCCAGCAGCTTACTAGCGGGAGATGTAGATACGCAGTATTTT	CASSLLAGDVDTQYF
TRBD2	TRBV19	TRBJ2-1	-	TGTGCCAGTAGTAACTCAGCGGGAGTGGTCGGGAATGAGCAGTTCTTC	CASSNSAGVVGNEQFF
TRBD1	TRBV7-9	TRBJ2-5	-	TGTGCCAGCACCAACCGGGACAGGAAAGAGACCCAGTACTTC	CASTNRDRKETQYF
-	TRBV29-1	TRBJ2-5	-	TGCAGCGTTGTAAGAGCCCCCGAGACCCAGTACTTC	CSVVRAPETQYF
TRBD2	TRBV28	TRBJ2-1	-	TGTGCCAGCAGTTTGGCGGGGAGGGGTTACAATGAGCAGTTCTTC	CASSLAGRGYNEQFF
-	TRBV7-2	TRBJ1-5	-	TGTGCCAGCAGCTTAAGGGGGTTCGGTCAGCCCCAGCATTTT	CASSLRGFGQPQHF
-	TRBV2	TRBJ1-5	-	TGTGCCAGCAGACAGTATAGCAATCAGCCCCAGCATTTT	CASRQYSNQPQHF
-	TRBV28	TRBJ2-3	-	TGTGCCAGCTACAGGAAGGGCCGAGATACGCAGTATTTT	CASYRKGRDTQYF
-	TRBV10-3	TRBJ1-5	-	TGTGCCATCAGTGGGCGGATGAATCAGCCCCAGCATTTT	CAISGRMNQPQHF
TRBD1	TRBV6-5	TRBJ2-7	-	TGTGCCAGCAGTTACTCTGGGACAGTCGCCTACGAGCAGTACTTC	CASSYSGTVAYEQYF
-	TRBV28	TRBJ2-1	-	TGTGCCAGCAGCCCCCCCAAGGGGGTCAATGAGCAGTTCTTC	CASSPPKGVNEQFF
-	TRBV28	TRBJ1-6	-	TGTGCCAGCAGTCTCCCCCGGGGTGGTAATTCACCCCTCCACTTT	CASSLPRGGNSPLHF
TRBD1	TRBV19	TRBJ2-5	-	TGTGCCAGTAGTTACGGACAGGGGGCGCGGTTCCAAGAGACCCAGTACTTC	CASSYGQGARFQETQYF
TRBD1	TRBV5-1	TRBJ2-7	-	TGCGCCAGCAGCTTAAGACAGGGAAGTGGCTACGAGCAGTACTTC	CASSLRQGSGYEQYF
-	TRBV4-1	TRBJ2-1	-	TGCGCCAGCAGCCAAGTCCTAGCTTCCTACAATGAGCAGTTCTTC	CASSQVLASYNEQFF
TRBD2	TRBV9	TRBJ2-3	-	TGTGCCAGCAGCGTAAGCGGGAGCGACCGAGATACGCAGTATTTT	CASSVSGSDRDTQYF
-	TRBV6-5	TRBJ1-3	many	TGTGCCAGCAGGAGAACAGGGACCTCTGGAAACACCATATATTTT	CASRRTGTSGNTIYF
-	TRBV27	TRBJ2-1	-	TGTGCCAGCAGTTTACAGGGATCCTACAATGAGCAGTTCTTC	CASSLQGSYNEQFF
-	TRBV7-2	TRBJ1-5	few	TGTGCCAGCAGCTTACGTCAGGTGGGTCAGCCCCAGCATTTT	CASSLRQVGQPQHF
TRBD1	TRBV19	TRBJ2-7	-	TGTGCCAGTAGTATGACAGGGAGTGGATACGAGCAGTACTTC	CASSMTGSGYEQYF
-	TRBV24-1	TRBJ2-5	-	TGTGCCACCAGTGATTCTCGGGCCCAGTACTTC	CATSDSRAQYF
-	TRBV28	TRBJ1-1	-	TGTGCCAGCGTAGGAAATCGAGGATTGAACACTGAAGCTTTCTTT	CASVGNRGLNTEAFF
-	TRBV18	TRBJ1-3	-	TGTGCCAGCTCGGAGGTTCTAGGCGGCCGTGGAAACACCATATATTTT	CASSEVLGGRGNTIYF
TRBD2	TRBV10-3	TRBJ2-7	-	TGTGCCATCAGTGGGGGACTAGCGGGAGGTACCTACGAGCAGTACTTC	CAISGGLAGGTYEQYF
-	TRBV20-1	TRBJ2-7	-	TGCAGTGCTAGTTTTAGCGATACAGAAAACTACGAGCAGTACTTC	CSASFSDTENYEQYF
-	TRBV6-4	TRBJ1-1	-	TGTGCCAGCAGTGCCTACGGCCTGGGCGACACTGAAGCTTTCTTT	CASSAYGLGDTEAFF
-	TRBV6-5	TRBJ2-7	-	TGTGCCAGCAGAAACCCCGGGGGACTTAGGGAGCAGTACTTC	CASRNPGGLREQYF
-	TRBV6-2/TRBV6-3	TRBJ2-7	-	TGTGCCAGCAGCCTGACACAGGGCTACGAGCAGTACTTC	CASSLTQGYEQYF
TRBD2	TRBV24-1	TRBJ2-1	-	TGTGCCACCAGTGCCTTGGGGGGGGACTCCTACAATGAGCAGTTCTTC	CATSALGGDSYNEQFF
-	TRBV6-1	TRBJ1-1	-	TGTGCCAGCAGTGAAAGCCCCCTGGTAGCTTTCTTT	CASSESPLVAFF
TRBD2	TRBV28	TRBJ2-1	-	TGTGCCAGCAGCCAAGGGACTAGCGGCCATTACAATGAGCAGTTCTTC	CASSQGTSGHYNEQFF
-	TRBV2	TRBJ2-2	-	TGTGCCAGCAGGCAGGGGACCGGGGAGCTGTTTTTT	CASRQGTGELFF
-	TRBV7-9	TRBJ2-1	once	TGTGCCAGCAGCTTAGGGGGGGGCGAGTCCCTCTTC	CASSLGGGESLF
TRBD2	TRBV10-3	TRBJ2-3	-	TGTGCCATCAGCCTAGCGGGGGGGGAGACAGATACGCAGTATTTT	CAISLAGGETDTQYF
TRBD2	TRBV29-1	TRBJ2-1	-	TGCAGCGCTGACCGGGACTACTCCTACAATGAGCAGTTCTTC	CSADRDYSYNEQFF
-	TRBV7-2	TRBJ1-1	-	TGTGCCAGCAGCTTGACAGGCGGAAGGACTGAAGCTTTCTTT	CASSLTGGRTEAFF
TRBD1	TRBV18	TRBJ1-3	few	TGTGCCAGCTCTCCGGGACAGGGGCGCCACTCCTCTGGAAACACCATATATTTT	CASSPGQGRHSSGNTIYF
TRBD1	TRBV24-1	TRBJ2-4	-	TGTGCCACCAGCTCAGGGGGCGAAGACAAAAACATTCAGTACTTC	CATSSGGEDKNIQYF
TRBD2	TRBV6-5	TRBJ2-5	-	TGTGCCAGCAGTACACTAGCGTCGGAGACCCAGTACTTC	CASSTLASETQYF
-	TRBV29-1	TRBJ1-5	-	TGCAGCGTTGAATATAACGTAAGGCGGGGATATAGCAATCAGCCCCAGCATTTT	CSVEYNVRRGYSNQPQHF
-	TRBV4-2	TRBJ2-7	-	TGTGCCAGCAGCCTTCTAAGGGAGCAGTACGAGCAGTACTTC	CASSLLREQYEQYF
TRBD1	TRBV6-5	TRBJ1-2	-	TGTGCCAGCCGTTTTTCTTACAGGGGTGTGTACGGCTACACCTTC	CASRFSYRGVYGYTF